Presented here are 26 T cell receptor beta chains from one specimen sequenced in a study of shared clonotypes between healthy human individuals. Sequenced by immunoSEQ multiplex PCR; TCRdb stores in-frame clones only, minus some. The data show some 2.1 million clones, roughly 94% seen once. CD8 cells regarded as naive lacked CD45RO, were positively chosen for CCR7, and omitted terminally differentiated effector memory CD45RA+ cells. Sequenced: naive CD8+ T cells sorted from blood. The receptors originated from a man aged 18-30 years in good health.

With regard to this clone: An end of the junction does not agree with germline; a read error may underlie this. The CDR3 coding sequence is TGTGCTAGCAGCTTAGGACAGGGGGCAAGTAACGAGCAGTACTTC. It is translated as CASSLGQGASNEQYF. The chain couples TRBV7-7 to TRBJ2-7; the match to TRBD1 covers 11 bases. The CDR3 is 15 amino acids. Germline CDR1 and CDR2: SSHAT and FNYEAQ (reference sequence).

This sequence joins TRBV6-5 and TRBJ1-6; 8 positions agree with TRBD1. Germline V gene sequence: CDR1 MNHEY, CDR2 SVGAGI. The CDR3 totals 15 residues. V gave up 6 bases and J gave up 6 bases; unmatched junction bases: 7. The CDR3 sequence is CASSRGTGGNSPLHF. CDR3 sequence (DNA): TGTGCCAGCAGCCGCGGGACAGGTGGTAATTCACCCCTCCACTTT.

The rearrangement links TRBV23-1 to TRBJ2-7, with 7 bases matching TRBD1. TRBV23-1 is classed as an ORF, of uncertain function. This CDR3 has 14 residues. With V trimmed by 5 bases and J by 3 bases, 7 bases remained unmatched. CDR3 DNA sequence: TGCGCCAGCAGTGGGACAGCAGGGCTCTACGAGCAGTACTTC. Its protein product is CASSGTAGLYEQYF.

This rearrangement joins TRBV6-5 to TRBJ2-7; a weak D match, TRBD2 (7 bases). This CDR3 has 15 residues. The germline V gene has CDR1 MNHEY and CDR2 SVGAGI. V was pared by 6 bases and J by 5 bases, with 20 bases between. Written as DNA, the CDR3 is TGTGCCAGCAGCCACTGGGGGGGCGATTCAGACGAGCAGTACTTC. This encodes CASSHWGGDSDEQYF.

Details on this clone: The germline gene is not matched at one end of the junction; a read error may be the cause. CDR3 sequence: CACSTLGSQETQYF. The CDR3 bases are TGCGCCTGCAGTACCCTGGGCAGCCAAGAGACCCAGTACTTC. The rearrangement links TRBV5-1 to TRBJ2-5; no clear D. Germline V CDR1 and CDR2: SGHRS, YFSETQ. This CDR3 comprises 14 residues.

This sequence joins TRBV29-1 and TRBJ2-7; 8 nucleotides line up with TRBD1. Germline V gives CDR1 SQVTM, CDR2 ANQGSEA. This CDR3 is built from 14 residues. V trimming: 1 base; J trimming: 2 bases; junction bases outside the gene matches: 4. The CDR3 region is CSVEVDRGAYEQYF. The CDR3 nucleotides read TGCAGCGTTGAAGTTGACAGGGGAGCCTACGAGCAGTACTTC.

The rearrangement links TRBV28 to TRBJ2-1; TRBD2 agrees at 10 bases. Trimming at V came to 6 bases and at J to 4 bases, leaving 9 bases not matched to a gene. The CDR3 contains 16 residues. Per germline, CDR1 MDHEN and CDR2 SYDVKM. CDR3 amino acids: CASSILLAGEYNEQFF. For the CDR3, the DNA is TGTGCCAGCAGCATCCTCCTAGCGGGGGAATACAATGAGCAGTTCTTC.

The CDR3 nucleotides are TGTGCCAGCAGTGCCGGGACTAGCGGAAGAGAGGTCCCAGATACGCAGTATTTT. Protein sequence: CASSAGTSGREVPDTQYF. This chain uses TRBV2 with TRBJ2-3; 11 bases map to TRBD2. With V trimmed by 4 bases and J by 4 bases, 13 bases remained unmatched. The V gene's germline CDR1 is SNHLY and CDR2 FYNNEI. The CDR3 spans 18 residues.

The chain uses TRBV4-1 and TRBJ2-7, with D possibly matching TRBD1 (7 bases). Germline V lookup: CDR1 MGHRA, CDR2 YSYEKL. Trimming cost V 5 bases and J 2 bases, with 19 bases left between them. CDR3 size: 16 residues. The CDR3 loop reads CASSSVWGDRAYEQYF. The CDR3 DNA follows: TGCGCCAGCAGCTCAGTCTGGGGGGACAGAGCCTACGAGCAGTACTTC.

The chain recombines TRBV5-6 with TRBJ2-6; D possibly corresponds to TRBD2 (7 bases). CDR1 and CDR2 from the germline V gene are SGHDT and YYEEEE. Between the trimmed V and J ends, which lost 3 bases and 1 base, there was a span of 17 bases. The CDR3 is 18 amino acids. CDR3 DNA: TGTGCCAGCAGCTCCGGGGGGCGGGCACGGTCTGGGGCCAACGTCCTGACTTTC. Protein product: CASSSGGRARSGANVLTF.

This chain uses TRBV9 with TRBJ2-7, with a possible D match to TRBD1 (7 bases). Trimming took 1 base from V and 1 from J, leaving 12 bases between them. The CDR3 length is 15 residues. In germline, CDR1 is SGDLS, CDR2 YYNGEE. CDR3 sequence reads: CASSVSPGGSYEQYF. In DNA, the CDR3 is TGTGCCAGCAGCGTAAGCCCAGGGGGGTCCTACGAGCAGTACTTC.

In regard to this clone: Other DNA sequences in this specimen translate into the identical CDR3. This chain connects TRBV27 to TRBJ2-1; 10 bases map to TRBD2. V was clipped by 8 bases and J by 5 bases; unmatched bases: 3. The CDR3 has 13 amino acids. The germline V gene has CDR1 MNHEY and CDR2 SMNVEV (reference sequence). DNA for the CDR3: TGTGCCAGCTCCCTAGCGGGGGACAATGAGCAGTTCTTC. Amino acid sequence: CASSLAGDNEQFF.

The chain joins TRBV5-1 to TRBJ2-3, with 7 bases identical to TRBD2. V shed 5 bases and J 6 bases; nucleotides not matched to a gene: 6. The germline gives CDR1 SGHRS, CDR2 YFSETQ. The length of the CDR3 is 13 residues. The CDR3 nucleotides read TGCGCCAGCAGTCGGGGGGAGGAGGATACGCAGTATTTT. This codes for CASSRGEEDTQYF.

The chain combines TRBV4-3 with TRBJ2-1; the match to TRBD2 covers 8 bases. CDR3 length: 15 residues. The germline V gene encodes CDR1 LGHNA and CDR2 YSLEER. With V trimmed by 4 bases and J by 3 bases, 5 bases remained unmatched. CDR3 loop: CASSLGSGVYNEQFF. The CDR3 region has the DNA TGCGCCAGCAGCCTTGGTAGCGGGGTCTACAATGAGCAGTTCTTC.

This clone was detected a few times. The sample contains more than one DNA sequence encoding this CDR3. This chain links TRBV9 with TRBJ2-7; 11 nucleotides align to TRBD1. Germline lookup yields CDR1 SGDLS and CDR2 YYNGEE. V dropped 3 bases and J dropped 3; count of bases not matched to a gene: 2. The CDR3 has 14 residues. The CDR3 DNA reads TGTGCCAGCAGCGCGGGGACAGGGGGCTACGAGCAGTACTTC. The encoded protein is CASSAGTGGYEQYF.

The chain has TRBV5-6 and TRBJ2-5; 7 bases align to TRBD2. J was trimmed by 1 base and V by 2 bases; bases with no gene match: 5. From germline, CDR1 is SGHDT and CDR2 YYEEEE. There are 15 residues in the CDR3. The CDR3 reads CASSFRDYPQETQYF. CDR3 bases: TGTGCCAGCAGCTTCCGGGACTATCCCCAAGAGACCCAGTACTTC.

The chain employs TRBV29-1 and TRBJ2-7, with unresolved D. The length of the CDR3 is 14 residues. The V gene's germline CDR1 is SQVTM and CDR2 ANQGSEA. Trimming stripped 2 bases from V and 2 bases from J, with 13 bases between. CDR3 region: CSVELRAKTYEQYF. The CDR3 DNA follows: TGCAGCGTTGAACTCCGGGCCAAAACCTACGAGCAGTACTTC.

V gene TRBV6-5 combines with J gene TRBJ2-5; 8 nucleotides agree with TRBD1. CDR3 length: 15 amino acids. With 1 base clipped from V and 2 bases from J, the junction kept 3 bases outside the gene matches. Germline loops: CDR1 MNHEY, CDR2 SVGAGI. CDR3 coding DNA: TGTGCCAGCAGTTACTGGACAGGGTCGCAAGAGACCCAGTACTTC. As protein: CASSYWTGSQETQYF.

The chain recombines TRBV10-3 with TRBJ2-7; 8 bases match TRBD1. This CDR3 spans 15 amino acids. Germline V gene sequence: CDR1 ENHRY, CDR2 SYGVKD. With 5 bases clipped from V and 3 bases from J, the junction kept 9 bases outside the gene matches. The CDR3 reads CAISNGRDRFYEQYF. The CDR3 region has the DNA TGTGCCATCAGTAATGGTCGGGACAGGTTCTACGAGCAGTACTTC.

The chain couples TRBV28 to TRBJ2-5; D may be TRBD2 (5 bases). CDR3 length equals 13 residues. CDR1 is MDHEN, CDR2 SYDVKM, per germline. V lost 7 bases and J lost 6, with 15 bases in between. The CDR3 loop is CASTVEEGKTQYF. For the CDR3, the DNA is TGTGCCAGCACTGTGGAAGAGGGCAAGACCCAGTACTTC.

A note on this clone: The sample carries other DNA sequences with the same CDR3. Here the CDR3 DNA reads TGCAGCGTGGTCGGCTACGAGCAGTACTTC. Its translation is CSVVGYEQYF. The V gene is TRBV29-1, the J gene TRBJ2-7, with D unclear. Trimming left V 6 bases short and J 3 bases short, with 6 bases between. Germline CDR1 reads SQVTM; CDR2 reads ANQGSEA. There are 10 residues in the CDR3.

This clone was counted a single time. The chain has TRBV7-2 and TRBJ2-3; 7 bases are a match to TRBD1. CDR1 and CDR2 from the germline V gene are SGHTA and FQGNSA. CDR3 size: 16 residues. The junction had 13 bases not matched to a gene; V was cut back by 4 bases and J by 6 bases. The CDR3 is CASSWDSPVGRDTQYF. CDR3 DNA: TGTGCCAGCAGCTGGGACAGCCCGGTGGGCCGTGATACGCAGTATTTT. The whole variable domain, filled in from reference TRBV7-2 and TRBJ2-3, reads GAGVSQSPSNKVTEKGKDVELRCDPISGHTALYWYRQSLGQGLEFLIYFQGNSAPDKSGLPSDRFSAERTGGSVSTLTIQRTQQEDSAVYLCASSWDSPVGRDTQYFGPGTRLTVL.

This sequence joins TRBV5-1 and TRBJ2-1; TRBD2 is a possible D gene (6 bases). The CDR3 length is 14 residues. V shed 4 bases and J shed 3 bases, with 11 bases lying between them. Germline V gene sequence: CDR1 SGHRS, CDR2 YFSETQ. CDR3 residues: CASSPDYGYNEQFF. DNA for the CDR3: TGCGCCAGCAGCCCGGACTATGGCTACAATGAGCAGTTCTTC.

The chain employs TRBV2 and TRBJ1-5; D is uncertain. Deletions cut 3 bases from V and 0 bases from J, with 12 bases between. Germline CDR1 reads SNHLY; CDR2 reads FYNNEI. The CDR3 contains 16 residues. The CDR3 reads CASSDKGSYSNQPQHF. CDR3 DNA sequence: TGTGCCAGCAGTGATAAAGGGAGTTATAGCAATCAGCCCCAGCATTTT. Full variable domain (remainder filled in from reference TRBV2 and TRBJ1-5): EPEVTQTPSHQVTQMGQEVILRCVPISNHLYFYWYRQILGQKVEFLVSFYNNEISEKSEIFDDQFSVERPDGSNFTLKIRSTKLEDSAMYFCASSDKGSYSNQPQHFGDGTRLSIL.

This clone has just a few counts. V gene TRBV19 combines with J gene TRBJ2-2, with a tentative D call TRBD2 (5 bases). V shed 3 bases and J shed 1 base, with 9 bases lying between them. Germline assignment: CDR1 LNHDA and CDR2 SQIVND (reference sequence). The CDR3 extends over 15 amino acids. Here the CDR3 DNA reads TGTGCCAGTAGTATTTCGAGCGGGAACACCGGGGAGCTGTTTTTT. This encodes CASSISSGNTGELFF.

The chain has TRBV19 and TRBJ2-7; D is unclear. From germline, CDR1 is LNHDA and CDR2 SQIVND (reference sequence). The CDR3 covers 14 residues. V dropped 3 bases and J dropped 0 bases, with 9 bases sitting between them. As DNA, the CDR3 is TGTGCCAGTAGTATGCCGGGCAGCTCCTACGAGCAGTACTTC. It is translated as CASSMPGSSYEQYF.